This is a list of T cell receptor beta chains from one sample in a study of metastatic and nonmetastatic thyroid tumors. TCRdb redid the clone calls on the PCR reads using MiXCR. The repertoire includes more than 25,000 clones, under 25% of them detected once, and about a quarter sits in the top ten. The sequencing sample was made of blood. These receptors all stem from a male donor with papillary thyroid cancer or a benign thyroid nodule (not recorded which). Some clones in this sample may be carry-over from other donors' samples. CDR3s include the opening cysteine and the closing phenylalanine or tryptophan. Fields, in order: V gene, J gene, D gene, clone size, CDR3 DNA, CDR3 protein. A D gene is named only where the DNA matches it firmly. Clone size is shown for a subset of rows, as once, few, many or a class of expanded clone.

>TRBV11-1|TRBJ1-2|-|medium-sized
TGTGCCAGCAGCTCGACAGAGAACTCTAACTATGGCTACACCTTC
CASSSTENSNYGYTF
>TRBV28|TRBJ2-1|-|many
TGTGCCAGCAGTTACCTAGCCGGGGCAGGAGGGAATGAGCAGTTCTTC
CASSYLAGAGGNEQFF
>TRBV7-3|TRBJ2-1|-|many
TGTGCCAGCAGCTTAAGCAACGTGAATGAGCAGTTCTTC
CASSLSNVNEQFF
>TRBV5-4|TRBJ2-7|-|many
TGTGCCAGCAGCCCAGGGAAACGGGGCTACGAGCAGTACTTC
CASSPGKRGYEQYF
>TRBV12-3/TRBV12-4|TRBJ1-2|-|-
TGTGCCAGCAGTTTTGGCGCAGGCTTGGGTGGCTACACCTTC
CASSFGAGLGGYTF
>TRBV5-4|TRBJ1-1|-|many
TGCGCCAGCAGCTTGGGGACCAACACTGAAGCTTTCTTT
CASSLGTNTEAFF
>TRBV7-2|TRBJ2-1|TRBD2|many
TGTGCCAGCAGCTTTTTTCCGGGGGGCTACAATGAGCAGTTCTTC
CASSFFPGGYNEQFF
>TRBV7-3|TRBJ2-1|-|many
TGTGCCAGCAGCTTAACCGCTTGGGGGGGGACAGCTGACAATGAGCAGTTCTTC
CASSLTAWGGTADNEQFF
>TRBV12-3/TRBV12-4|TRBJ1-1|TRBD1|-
TGTGGCAGCAGCCGGACAGGGATCTCCTACTCTGAAGCTTTCTTT
CGSSRTGISYSEAFF
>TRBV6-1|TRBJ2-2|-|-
TGTGCCAGCAGTTTGCGCGGCGGGGTCACCGGGGAGCTGTTTTTT
CASSLRGGVTGELFF
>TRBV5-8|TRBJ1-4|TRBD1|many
TGTGCCAGCAGCACCGGGACAGGAAATGAAGAACTGTTTTTT
CASSTGTGNEELFF
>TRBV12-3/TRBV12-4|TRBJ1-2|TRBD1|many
TGTGCCAGCACCCAATTTCAGGGGGACAGGGACGGCTACACCTTC
CASTQFQGDRDGYTF
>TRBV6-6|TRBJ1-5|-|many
TGTGCCAGCAGTTACTCAAAAAGGGATCAGCCCCAGCATTTT
CASSYSKRDQPQHF
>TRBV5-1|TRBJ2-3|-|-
TGCTCCAGCAGCCTGGACCCCTGTCCGGATACGCAGTATTTT
CSSSLDPCPDTQYF
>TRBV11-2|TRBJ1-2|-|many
TGTGCCAGCAGCTCTGGGGGTGGGGGCTATGGCTACACCTTC
CASSSGGGGYGYTF
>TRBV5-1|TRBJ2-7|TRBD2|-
TGCGCCAGCAGCTTGGAAGCGGGGGACTACGAGCAGTACTTC
CASSLEAGDYEQYF
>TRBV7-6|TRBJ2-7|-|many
TGTGCCAGCAGCCTAGGGAATGGGGACTCCGAGCAGTACTTC
CASSLGNGDSEQYF